Each of the 11 T cell receptor beta chains below was sequenced from the same sample in a study of cytomegalovirus exposure and HLA in healthy donors. Primers for the PCR totalled 60 Vbeta and 13 Jbeta. The protocol was immunoSEQ multiplex PCR, while the TCRdb copy is restricted to in-frame clones and leaves out a portion. The sample includes 95,000 to 130,000 clones, 81% of them seen just once. The sequenced sample consisted of PBMCs. Receptor source: a woman younger than 45 in good health and CMV-seronegative.

This sequence joins TRBV27 and TRBJ2-5; 8 nucleotides line up with TRBD1. The germline V gene has CDR1 MNHEY and CDR2 SMNVEV (reference sequence). Germline trimming cut 5 bases from V and 4 bases from J; bases unmatched to any gene: 12. CDR3 length equals 16 residues. In DNA form, the CDR3 reads TGTGCCAGCAGTACCTATCAGGGGGCGTGGGGAGAGACCCAGTACTTC. This encodes CASSTYQGAWGETQYF.

The chain recombines TRBV6-4 with TRBJ1-6, with D possibly being TRBD1 (5 bases). Per germline, CDR1 MRHNA and CDR2 SNTAGT. The CDR3 sequence is 14 residues long. V lost 0 bases and J lost 10, with 10 bases in between. The CDR3 nucleotides are TGTGCCAGCAGTGACTCGGACGGGGGATCACCCCTCCACTTT. Amino acids: CASSDSDGGSPLHF.

The V call is TRBV27, the J call TRBJ2-7; 7 nucleotides match TRBD2. Germline CDR1 and CDR2: MNHEY and SMNVEV (reference sequence). The CDR3 has 14 residues. Germline trimming cut 7 bases from V and 5 bases from J; bases unmatched to any gene: 11. The chain's CDR3 is CASTKMGGIHEQYF. CDR3 DNA sequence: TGTGCCAGCACCAAGATGGGGGGGATCCACGAGCAGTACTTC.

The V and J genes are TRBV7-3 and TRBJ2-7, with a possible D match to TRBD1 (6 bases). Trimming removed 5 bases at V and 6 bases at J, with 20 bases between. The germline gives CDR1 SGHTA, CDR2 FQGTGA. The CDR3 totals 15 residues. The CDR3: CASSGQSADYGEQYF. In DNA form, the CDR3 reads TGTGCCAGCAGCGGACAGAGTGCCGACTACGGCGAGCAGTACTTC.

The V gene is TRBV19, the J gene TRBJ2-2; maybe TRBD1 (6 bases). CDR1 LNHDA and CDR2 SQIVND come from the germline V gene (reference sequence). The germline V and J ends were trimmed by 4 bases and 7 bases, with 19 bases remaining between them. This CDR3 comprises 16 residues. The CDR3 region has the DNA TGTGCCAGTAGTACCCGGGGTAGAGGGGGAATCGGGGAGCTGTTTTTT. Translated: CASSTRGRGGIGELFF.

This rearrangement joins TRBV10-3 to TRBJ2-2, with TRBD2 identical over 7 bases. The germline gives CDR1 ENHRY, CDR2 SYGVKD. The CDR3 spans 17 residues. Losses at the gene ends were 6 bases for V and 7 bases for J; bases not matched to a gene: 17. The CDR3 sequence: CAISALQREWYGGELFF. DNA for the CDR3: TGTGCCATCAGCGCCCTTCAGCGGGAATGGTACGGCGGGGAGCTGTTTTTT.

The CDR3 reads CASSVPGTGSYEQYF. Written as DNA, the CDR3 is TGTGCCAGCAGTGTTCCCGGGACAGGCTCCTACGAGCAGTACTTC. The J gene is TRBJ2-7, the V gene TRBV6-1, with TRBD1 identical over 8 bases. CDR3 length: 15 amino acids. Germline V gene sequence: CDR1 MNHNS, CDR2 SASEGT. The V gene end was trimmed by 4 bases and the J gene end by 0 bases; junction bases not matched to a gene: 5.

This clone was recorded only once. J is TRBJ1-4 and V is TRBV5-6; 12 nucleotides align to TRBD1. The ends lost 4 bases at V and 3 bases at J; junction bases unmatched: 10. From germline, CDR1 is SGHDT and CDR2 YYEEEE. This CDR3 comprises 18 residues. This CDR3 is CASSVGTGGRGPNEKLFF. The CDR3 bases are TGTGCCAGCAGCGTCGGGACAGGGGGCCGGGGCCCTAATGAAAAACTGTTTTTT.

The CDR3, as DNA: TGTGCCAGCAGCTTAGCTAGTCCTAACTATGGCTACACCTTC. This gives the protein CASSLASPNYGYTF. This chain uses TRBV7-9 with TRBJ1-2; D not resolved. The V gene's germline CDR1 is SEHNR and CDR2 FQNEAQ (reference sequence). The CDR3 covers 14 residues. Trimming took 0 bases from V and 0 from J, leaving 5 bases between them. Together with reference TRBV7-9 and TRBJ1-2, the CDR3 gives the full variable domain: DTGVSQNPRHKITKRGQNVTFRCDPISEHNRLYWYRQTLGQGPEFLTYFQNEAQLEKSRLLSDRFSAERPKGSFSTLEIQRTEQGDSAMYLCASSLASPNYGYTFGSGTRLTVV.

Points on this clone: One junction end disagrees with the germline gene, perhaps due to a read error. This chain joins TRBV7-9 and TRBJ2-2; 9 bases agree with TRBD2. CDR3 length: 18 residues. CDR1 is SEHNR and CDR2 is FQNEAQ in the germline V gene (reference sequence). Here the CDR3 reads CSSSSSIAGGGDTGELFF. CDR3 nucleotides: TGTTCCAGCAGCTCCAGTATTGCGGGGGGGGGAGACACCGGGGAGCTGTTTTTT.

J is TRBJ1-2 and V is TRBV6-1, with D tentatively TRBD1 (6 bases). The CDR3 consists of 13 residues. Germline V CDR1 and CDR2: MNHNS, SASEGT. V dropped 5 bases and J dropped 2 bases, with 9 bases sitting between them. The CDR3 DNA is TGTGCCAGCAGTACAGGGATGAACTATGGCTACACCTTC. Its translation is CASSTGMNYGYTF.